What follows describes a single T cell receptor (beta chain). Method: immunoSEQ multiplex PCR; TCRdb's copy keeps in-frame clones and lacks some. The sample lists fewer than 350,000 clones; 85% were seen once. This sample is part of a study of blood T cell repertoires in COVID-19. Study background: Nucleic acid was either cDNA or gDNA, and it came from T cells, B-cell-depleted T cells, or PBMCs.

The CDR3 runs 13 residues. From germline, CDR1 is MDHEN and CDR2 SYDVKM. V lost 6 bases to trimming and J lost 9 bases; unmatched junction nucleotides: 8. The TCR sequence derives from a woman aged 50 to 60 with active or convalescent COVID-19. The chain uses TRBV28 and TRBJ2-1, with 7 bases matching TRBD2. Specimen: peripheral blood. The chain's CDR3 is CASSRAGVGEQFF. CDR3 nucleotide sequence: TGTGCCAGCAGCCGGGCGGGGGTAGGTGAGCAGTTCTTC.